A selection of T cell receptor beta chains follows, all from one sample in a study of cytomegalovirus exposure and HLA in healthy donors. TCRdb's table, derived via immunoSEQ multiplex PCR, lists solely in-frame clones and lacks some. The sample includes 150,000 to 200,000 clones, roughly 80% of them seen just once. Material for sequencing was PBMCs. Source of these receptors: a male donor in good health and CMV-seronegative. Both conserved end residues are part of each CDR3. Fields, in order: CDR3 DNA, CDR3 protein, D gene, J gene, clone size, V gene. The D gene is left open where the match is weak. Not every row has a clone size; where given, it reads once, few, many or a size class.

TGTGCTAGTGGTTTGAAAAACGGACGGGGTCATGGCTACACCTTC,CASGLKNGRGHGYTF,NA,TRBJ1-2,once,TRBV12-5
TGTGCCAGCAGTTATAAGACAGGGGTTGACTACGAGCAGTACTTC,CASSYKTGVDYEQYF,TRBD1,TRBJ2-7,NA,TRBV6-6
TGTGCCAGCAGCCGCAGGGTAGACACAGATACGCAGTATTTT,CASSRRVDTDTQYF,NA,TRBJ2-3,NA,TRBV7-9
TGTGCCAGCAGCTCCAGGACAGGGGCTACCGGGGAGCTGTTTTTT,CASSSRTGATGELFF,TRBD1,TRBJ2-2,NA,TRBV5-4
TGTGCCAGCAGCTCCACAAGTTATTCACCCCTCCACTTT,CASSSTSYSPLHF,NA,TRBJ1-6,once,TRBV7-6
TGCGCCAGCAGCTTCGGCGGCGGGGTTGGCTACACCTTC,CASSFGGGVGYTF,NA,TRBJ1-2,NA,TRBV5-1
TGCAGCGTTGCTTGGCGGGGGGATCCAAACAATGAGCAGTTCTTC,CSVAWRGDPNNEQFF,TRBD2,TRBJ2-1,NA,TRBV29-1
TGCAGCGTTGAAAGGCGGATGAACACTGAAGCTTTCTTT,CSVERRMNTEAFF,NA,TRBJ1-1,once,TRBV29-1
TGTGCCAGCAGCTCCGGACGGGGGAATGAAAAACTGTTTTTT,CASSSGRGNEKLFF,NA,TRBJ1-4,NA,TRBV7-9
TGCGCCAGCAGCTCCCTTTTCTCTGGGGCCAACGTCCTGACTTTC,CASSSLFSGANVLTF,NA,TRBJ2-6,NA,TRBV5-1
TGTGCCAGCTCACCGGAACCAAGGCCGGGGAGCTATGGCTACACCTTC,CASSPEPRPGSYGYTF,NA,TRBJ1-2,NA,TRBV18
TGTGCCAGCAGCGTCTCAACCACGAGGGGGAGTTATGGGGAGACCCAGTACTTC,CASSVSTTRGSYGETQYF,NA,TRBJ2-5,few,TRBV9
TGTGCCAGCAGCTTAATCGGGCAGGGGGCGATTGTTCCTAGCGAGCAGTACTTC,CASSLIGQGAIVPSEQYF,TRBD1,TRBJ2-7,NA,TRBV11-2
TGCGCCAGCAGTACTAGTCGCGAGACCCAGTACTTC,CASSTSRETQYF,NA,TRBJ2-5,NA,TRBV10-2
TGTGCCTGGAGTCTGCGGGGGGCCGAAGGCAAAAACATTCAGTACTTC,CAWSLRGAEGKNIQYF,TRBD2,TRBJ2-4,NA,TRBV30
TGCGCCAGCAAGACAGGAAGCACCGGGGAGCTGTTTTTT,CASKTGSTGELFF,NA,TRBJ2-2,NA,TRBV5-1
TGTGCCAGCAGTGAATCGGGTCCGGCGGGGGATCAGCCCCAGCATTTT,CASSESGPAGDQPQHF,NA,TRBJ1-5,NA,TRBV6-1
TGCGCCAGCAGTGAGATCGGGGGGGCCCCCTACAATGAGCAGTTCTTC,CASSEIGGAPYNEQFF,TRBD2,TRBJ2-1,NA,TRBV10-2
TGTGCCAGTAGCCGCGACAGTTCGAGCGAAGCTTTCTTT,CASSRDSSSEAFF,NA,TRBJ1-1,NA,TRBV19
TGTGCCTTAACCCCCAGGGACACGGGTTTTTACGAGCAGTACTTC,CALTPRDTGFYEQYF,NA,TRBJ2-7,NA,TRBV30
TGTGCCAGCAGCCCCCCCGGGACTAGGAACAATGAGCAGTTCTTC,CASSPPGTRNNEQFF,TRBD2,TRBJ2-1,NA,TRBV5-4
TGTGCCAGCACCGAACAGGGGAGTGATCAGCCCCAGCATTTT,CASTEQGSDQPQHF,TRBD1,TRBJ1-5,NA,TRBV2
TGTGCCAGCAGTTACTCATCCAGGGCAAGTTCACCCCTCCACTTT,CASSYSSRASSPLHF,NA,TRBJ1-6,NA,TRBV6-6
TGTGCCAGCAGCGTAGCAGGCCTCTCCTCAGATACGCAGTATTTT,CASSVAGLSSDTQYF,NA,TRBJ2-3,NA,TRBV9
TGTGCCAGCAGCCGGACAGGGGGCGACGAGCAGTACTTC,CASSRTGGDEQYF,TRBD1,TRBJ2-7,NA,TRBV14
TGTGCCAGCAGCGAACCTCGGGGGTGGGATTCACCCCTCCACTTT,CASSEPRGWDSPLHF,NA,TRBJ1-6,NA,TRBV7-8
TGTGCCAGCAGCTCCCGGAGGGACATTCAGTACTTC,CASSSRRDIQYF,NA,TRBJ2-4,NA,TRBV7-2
TGCGCCAGCAGCCACCCCCTAGCGACGAAAACCTACGAGCAGTACTTC,CASSHPLATKTYEQYF,NA,TRBJ2-7,NA,TRBV4-1
TGCAGCGTTGAAGTTGGGCAGCCCTATGGCTACACCTTC,CSVEVGQPYGYTF,NA,TRBJ1-2,few,TRBV29-1
TGTGCCAGCAGCTCCCCGGCAGCGGGAGAGACCCAGTACTTC,CASSSPAAGETQYF,NA,TRBJ2-5,NA,TRBV5-4
TGTGCCAGCAGCAACGGACAGGGCTCAGGGGATGAGCAGTTCTTC,CASSNGQGSGDEQFF,TRBD1,TRBJ2-1,NA,TRBV6-6
TGCGCCAGCAGCGTGAATGCAGGGGGCGGGGGAAATGAAAAACTGTTTTTT,CASSVNAGGGGNEKLFF,TRBD1,TRBJ1-4,NA,TRBV5-1
TGTGCCAGCAGCTTGACTAGCGGGGGGGCCGAATCCGGCACAGATACGCAGTATTTT,CASSLTSGGAESGTDTQYF,TRBD2,TRBJ2-3,NA,TRBV7-8
TGCGCCAGCAGAAAGGGGACAGGGGGCTACGAGCAGTACTTC,CASRKGTGGYEQYF,TRBD1,TRBJ2-7,once,TRBV4-1
TGTGCCAGCATGTATCAGGAGACCCAGTACTTC,CASMYQETQYF,NA,TRBJ2-5,NA,TRBV6-1
TGCGCCAGCAGCCAAGATCTTGGGGGGGTACGTGGAAACACCATATATTTT,CASSQDLGGVRGNTIYF,NA,TRBJ1-3,NA,TRBV4-1
TGTGCCAGCAGTGAGACTAGCGGGACCCAGTACGAGCAGTACTTC,CASSETSGTQYEQYF,TRBD2,TRBJ2-7,NA,TRBV6-1
TGTGCCAGCAGTGAAATTCGGGGGACGAGCGAGCAGTACTTC,CASSEIRGTSEQYF,NA,TRBJ2-7,NA,TRBV2
TGTGCCAGCAGAAAGAGATGGACAGTTAACACTGAAGCTTTCTTT,CASRKRWTVNTEAFF,NA,TRBJ1-1,NA,TRBV6-7
TGTGCCAGCAGCGTAGAGGCGGGGGGACTGGGCGAGCAGTACTTC,CASSVEAGGLGEQYF,TRBD2,TRBJ2-7,NA,TRBV9
TGTGCCAGCAGCGTCCAAGCCCCGGGGGGAGCCGGGGAGCTGTTTTTT,CASSVQAPGGAGELFF,TRBD2,TRBJ2-2,once,TRBV9
TGTGCCAGCAGCGAATCCGGGACACCCAACACCGGGGAGCTGTTTTTT,CASSESGTPNTGELFF,NA,TRBJ2-2,NA,TRBV5-6
TGTGCCAGCAGCTTAGGGACAGGCCTAAATGAAAAACTGTTTTTT,CASSLGTGLNEKLFF,TRBD1,TRBJ1-4,NA,TRBV7-9
TGTGCCAGCACTGGACAGATCCAAGAGACCCAGTACTTC,CASTGQIQETQYF,NA,TRBJ2-5,NA,TRBV6-1
TGTGCCCTCTACGGGAGCTCTGGAAACACCATATATTTT,CALYGSSGNTIYF,NA,TRBJ1-3,NA,TRBV27
TGTGCCAGCAGCCCGCGGCAGGGCCCAAAAGAGACCCAGTACTTC,CASSPRQGPKETQYF,NA,TRBJ2-5,NA,TRBV7-6
TGTGCCAGTAGTATGGGGGAGGCCGGTCAGCCCCAGCATTTT,CASSMGEAGQPQHF,NA,TRBJ1-5,NA,TRBV19
TGTGCCAGCAGTGAAAGGAGTGTAACTGAAAAACTGTTTTTT,CASSERSVTEKLFF,NA,TRBJ1-4,few,TRBV2
TGTGCCAGCAACCCACTGGGGCACGGCACTGAAGCTTTCTTT,CASNPLGHGTEAFF,NA,TRBJ1-1,NA,TRBV14